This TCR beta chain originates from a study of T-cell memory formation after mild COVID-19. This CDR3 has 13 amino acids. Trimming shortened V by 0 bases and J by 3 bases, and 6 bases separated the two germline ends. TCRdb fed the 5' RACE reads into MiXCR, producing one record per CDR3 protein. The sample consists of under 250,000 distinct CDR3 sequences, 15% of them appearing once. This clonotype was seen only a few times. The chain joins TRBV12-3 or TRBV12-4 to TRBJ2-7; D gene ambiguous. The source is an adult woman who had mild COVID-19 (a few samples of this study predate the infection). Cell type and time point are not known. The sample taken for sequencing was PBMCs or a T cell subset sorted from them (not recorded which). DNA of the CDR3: TGTGCCAGCAGTTTAGCGACGGGCTACGAGCAGTACTTC. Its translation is CASSLATGYEQYF.